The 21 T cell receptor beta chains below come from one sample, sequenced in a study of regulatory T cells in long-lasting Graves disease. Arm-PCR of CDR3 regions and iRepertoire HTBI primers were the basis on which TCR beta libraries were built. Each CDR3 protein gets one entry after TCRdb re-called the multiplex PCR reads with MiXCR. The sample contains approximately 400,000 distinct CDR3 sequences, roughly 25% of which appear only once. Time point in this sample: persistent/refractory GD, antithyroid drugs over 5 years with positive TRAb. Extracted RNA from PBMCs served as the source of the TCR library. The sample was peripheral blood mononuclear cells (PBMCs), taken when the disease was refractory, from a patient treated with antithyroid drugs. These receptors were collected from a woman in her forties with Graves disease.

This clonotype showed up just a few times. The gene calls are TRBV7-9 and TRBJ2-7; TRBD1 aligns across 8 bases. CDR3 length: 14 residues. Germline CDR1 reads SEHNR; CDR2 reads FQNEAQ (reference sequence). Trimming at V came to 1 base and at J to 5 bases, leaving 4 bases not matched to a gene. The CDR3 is CASSLGTGSDEQYF. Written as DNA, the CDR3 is TGTGCCAGCAGCTTAGGGACAGGGTCTGACGAGCAGTACTTC.

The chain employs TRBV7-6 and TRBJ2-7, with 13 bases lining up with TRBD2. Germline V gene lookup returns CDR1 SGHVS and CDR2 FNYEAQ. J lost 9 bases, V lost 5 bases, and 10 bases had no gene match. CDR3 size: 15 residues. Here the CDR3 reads CASSPRLAGGYRQYF. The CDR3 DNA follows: TGTGCCAGCAGCCCCAGACTAGCGGGAGGATATCGGCAGTACTTC.

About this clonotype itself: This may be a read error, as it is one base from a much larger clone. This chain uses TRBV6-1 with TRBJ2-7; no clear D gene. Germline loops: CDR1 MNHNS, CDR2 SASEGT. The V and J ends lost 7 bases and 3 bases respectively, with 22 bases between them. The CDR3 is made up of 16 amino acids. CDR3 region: CASKSLSKRLVYEQYF. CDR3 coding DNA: TGTGCCAGCAAAAGCCTTTCTAAAAGGTTGGTCTACGAGCAGTACTTC.

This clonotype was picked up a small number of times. CDR3: CASSSHSYNEQFF. The CDR3 DNA is TGTGCCAGCAGTTCCCACTCCTACAATGAGCAGTTCTTC. The chain has TRBV28 and TRBJ2-1; D is unclear. The CDR3 extends over 13 amino acids. V was trimmed by 4 bases and J by 0 bases, leaving 4 bases between them. Germline V CDR1 and CDR2: MDHEN, SYDVKM.

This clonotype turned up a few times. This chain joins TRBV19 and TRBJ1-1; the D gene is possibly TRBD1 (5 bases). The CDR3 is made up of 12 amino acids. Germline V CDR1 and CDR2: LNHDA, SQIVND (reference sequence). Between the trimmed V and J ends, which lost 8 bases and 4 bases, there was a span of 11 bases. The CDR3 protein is CASAAGSTEAFF. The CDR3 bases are TGTGCCAGTGCGGCAGGGTCCACTGAAGCTTTCTTT.

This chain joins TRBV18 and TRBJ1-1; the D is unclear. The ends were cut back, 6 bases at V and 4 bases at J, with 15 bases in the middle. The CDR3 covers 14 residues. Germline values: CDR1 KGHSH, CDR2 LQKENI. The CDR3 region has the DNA TGTGCCAGCTCTATATTCGGGCTCAGCACTGAAGCTTTCTTT. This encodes CASSIFGLSTEAFF.

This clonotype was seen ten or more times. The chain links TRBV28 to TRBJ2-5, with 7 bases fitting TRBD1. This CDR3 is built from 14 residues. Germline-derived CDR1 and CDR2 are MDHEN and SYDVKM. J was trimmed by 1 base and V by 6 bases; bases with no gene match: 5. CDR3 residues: CASRPGTAQETQYF. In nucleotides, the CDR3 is TGTGCCAGCAGGCCCGGGACAGCCCAAGAGACCCAGTACTTC.

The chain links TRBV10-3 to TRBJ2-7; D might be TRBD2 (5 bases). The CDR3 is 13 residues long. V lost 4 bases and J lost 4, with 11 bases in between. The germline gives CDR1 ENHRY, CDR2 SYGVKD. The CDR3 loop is CAISAASTYEQYF. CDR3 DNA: TGTGCCATCAGTGCGGCTAGCACTTACGAGCAGTACTTC.

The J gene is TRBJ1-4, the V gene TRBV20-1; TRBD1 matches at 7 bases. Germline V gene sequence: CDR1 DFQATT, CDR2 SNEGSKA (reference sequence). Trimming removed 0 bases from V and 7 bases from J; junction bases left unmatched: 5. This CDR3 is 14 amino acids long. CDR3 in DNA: TGCAGTGCTAGAGATCGGAGGGGGCGTGAAAAACTGTTTTTT. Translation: CSARDRRGREKLFF.

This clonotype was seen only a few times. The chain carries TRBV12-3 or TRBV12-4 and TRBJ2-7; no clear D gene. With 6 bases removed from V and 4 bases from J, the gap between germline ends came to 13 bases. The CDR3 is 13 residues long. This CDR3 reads CASRKGMGYEQYF. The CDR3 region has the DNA TGTGCCAGCAGGAAAGGGATGGGGTACGAGCAGTACTTC.

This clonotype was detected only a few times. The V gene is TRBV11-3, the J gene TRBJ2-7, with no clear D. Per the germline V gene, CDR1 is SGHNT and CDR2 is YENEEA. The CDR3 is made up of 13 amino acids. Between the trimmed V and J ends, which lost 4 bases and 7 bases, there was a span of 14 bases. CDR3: CASSSNDPKEQYF. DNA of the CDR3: TGTGCCAGCAGCTCAAATGACCCTAAGGAGCAGTACTTC. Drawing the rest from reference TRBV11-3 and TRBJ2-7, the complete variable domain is EAGVVQSPRYKIIEKKQPVAFWCNPISGHNTLYWYLQNLGQGPELLIRYENEEAVDDSQLPKDRFSAERLKGVDSTLKIQPAELGDSAVYLCASSSNDPKEQYFGPGTRLTVT.

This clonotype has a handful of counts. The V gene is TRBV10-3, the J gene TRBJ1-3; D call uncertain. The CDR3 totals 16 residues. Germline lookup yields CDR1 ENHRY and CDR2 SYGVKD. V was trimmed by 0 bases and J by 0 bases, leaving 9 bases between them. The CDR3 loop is CAISESRPSSGNTIYF. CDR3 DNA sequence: TGTGCCATCAGTGAGTCGAGACCCAGCTCTGGAAACACCATATATTTT.

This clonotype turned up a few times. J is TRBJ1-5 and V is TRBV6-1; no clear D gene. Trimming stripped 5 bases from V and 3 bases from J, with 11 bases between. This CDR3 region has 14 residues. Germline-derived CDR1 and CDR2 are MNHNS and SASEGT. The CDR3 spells CASSLGLNNQPQHF. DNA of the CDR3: TGTGCCAGCAGTCTAGGTCTAAACAATCAGCCCCAGCATTTT.

CDR3 DNA: TGTGCCAGCAGCCGGAAGGCGGGCACTGAAGCTTTCTTT. Encoded protein: CASSRKAGTEAFF. The V gene is TRBV5-5, the J gene TRBJ1-1; no clear D. Germline loops: CDR1 SGHKS, CDR2 YYEKEE (reference sequence). CDR3 length equals 13 residues. Trimming removed 4 bases from V and 4 bases from J, with 11 bases in between.

This CDR3 reads CASSPRDRGVEQYF. The DNA for the CDR3 is TGTGCCAGCAGCCCTCGGGACAGGGGGGTCGAGCAGTACTTC. The genes are TRBV9 and TRBJ2-7; 11 bases fit TRBD1. J was trimmed by 6 bases and V by 4 bases; bases with no gene match: 6. CDR3 length: 14 amino acids. Germline values: CDR1 SGDLS, CDR2 YYNGEE.

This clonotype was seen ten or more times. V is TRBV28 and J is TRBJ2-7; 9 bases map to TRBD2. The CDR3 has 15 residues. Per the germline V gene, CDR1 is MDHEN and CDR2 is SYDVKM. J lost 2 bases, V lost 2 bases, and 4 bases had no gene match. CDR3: CASSLRGRAPYEQYF. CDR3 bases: TGTGCCAGCAGTTTACGCGGGAGGGCCCCCTACGAGCAGTACTTC.

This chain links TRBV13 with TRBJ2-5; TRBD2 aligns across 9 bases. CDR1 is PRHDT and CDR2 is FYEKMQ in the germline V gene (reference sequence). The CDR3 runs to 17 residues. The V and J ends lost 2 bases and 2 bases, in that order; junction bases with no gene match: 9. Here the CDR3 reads CASSLRSGLAHQETQYF. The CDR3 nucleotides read TGTGCCAGCAGCTTAAGGTCCGGACTAGCGCATCAAGAGACCCAGTACTTC.

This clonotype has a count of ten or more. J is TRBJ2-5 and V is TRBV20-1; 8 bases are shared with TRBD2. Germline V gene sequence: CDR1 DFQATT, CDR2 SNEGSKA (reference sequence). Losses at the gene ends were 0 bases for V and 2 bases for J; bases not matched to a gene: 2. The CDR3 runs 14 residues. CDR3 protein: CSARELAEQETQYF. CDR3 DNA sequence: TGCAGTGCTAGAGAACTAGCGGAACAAGAGACCCAGTACTTC.

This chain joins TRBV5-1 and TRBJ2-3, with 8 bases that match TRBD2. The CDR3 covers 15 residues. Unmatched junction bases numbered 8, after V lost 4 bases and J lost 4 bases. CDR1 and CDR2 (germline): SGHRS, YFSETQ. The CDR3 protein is CASSGSGRGPDTQYF. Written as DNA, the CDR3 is TGCGCCAGCAGCGGGAGCGGGAGAGGCCCAGATACGCAGTATTTT.

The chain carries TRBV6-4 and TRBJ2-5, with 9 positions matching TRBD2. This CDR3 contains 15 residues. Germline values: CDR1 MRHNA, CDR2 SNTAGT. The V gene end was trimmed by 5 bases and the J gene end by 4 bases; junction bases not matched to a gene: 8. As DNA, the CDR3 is TGTGCCAGCAGTTCTAGCGGGATGGGAGGAGAGACCCAGTACTTC. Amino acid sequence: CASSSSGMGGETQYF.

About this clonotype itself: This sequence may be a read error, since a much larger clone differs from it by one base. CDR3 protein: CASSPRPQETQCF. CDR3 DNA sequence: TGTGCCAGCAGCCCCCGCCCTCAAGAGACCCAGTGCTTC. The V gene is TRBV7-9, the J gene TRBJ2-5; D remains ambiguous. In germline, CDR1 is SEHNR, CDR2 FQNEAQ (reference sequence). The CDR3 extends over 13 amino acids.